This TCR beta chain was recovered during a study of T cells expressing NK-cell markers. One entry per CDR3 protein, without DNA, is what TCRdb gives after re-calling the 5' RACE reads. This listing includes about 370,000 distinct CDR3 sequences. Study-level results: In a group of roughly 6 donors, dominant NKG2C+ clonotypes represented roughly 1.0-7.5% of CD8+ T cells.

This CDR3 has 16 amino acids. CDR1 is LNHDA and CDR2 is SQIVND in the germline V gene (reference sequence). As concerns this clonotype: Its target is not known.

The rearrangement uses TRBV19 and TRBJ2-1; no DNA is available, so the TRBD2 call from TCRdb remains unchecked. Sample: blood T cells: a sorted CD56 or NKG2C T cell subset, CD4+ or CD8+ T cells, or bulk PBMC T cells (not recorded which). This clonotype was sampled from a woman aged 50 to 65 in good health. The CDR3 spells CASSRVLAGGRNEQFF.